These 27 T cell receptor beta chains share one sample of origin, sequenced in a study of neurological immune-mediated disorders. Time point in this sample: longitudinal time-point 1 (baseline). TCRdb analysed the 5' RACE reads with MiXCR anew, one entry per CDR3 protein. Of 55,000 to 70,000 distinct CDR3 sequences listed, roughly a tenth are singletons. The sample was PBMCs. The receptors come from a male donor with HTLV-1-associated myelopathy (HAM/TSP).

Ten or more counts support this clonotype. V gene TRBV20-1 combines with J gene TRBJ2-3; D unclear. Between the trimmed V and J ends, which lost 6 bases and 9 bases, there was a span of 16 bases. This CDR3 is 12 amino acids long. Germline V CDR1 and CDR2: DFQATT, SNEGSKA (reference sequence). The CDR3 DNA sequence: TGCAGTGCGACCCCCCTTACGGAGACGCAGTATTTT. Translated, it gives CSATPLTETQYF.

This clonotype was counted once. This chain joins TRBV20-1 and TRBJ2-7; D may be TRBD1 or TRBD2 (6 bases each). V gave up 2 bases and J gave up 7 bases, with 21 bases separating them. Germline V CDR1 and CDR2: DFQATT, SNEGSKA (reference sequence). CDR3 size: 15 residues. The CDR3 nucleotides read TGCAGTGCTAGATATCTAGAGGGGGGACAAAGGGAGCAGTACTTC. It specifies CSARYLEGGQREQYF.

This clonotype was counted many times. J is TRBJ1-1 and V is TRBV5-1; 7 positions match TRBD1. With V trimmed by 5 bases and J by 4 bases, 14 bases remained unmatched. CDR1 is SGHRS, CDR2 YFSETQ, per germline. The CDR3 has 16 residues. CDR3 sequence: CASSRDHRGIPTEAFF. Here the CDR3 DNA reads TGCGCCAGCAGTCGGGACCACAGGGGAATCCCCACTGAAGCTTTCTTT.

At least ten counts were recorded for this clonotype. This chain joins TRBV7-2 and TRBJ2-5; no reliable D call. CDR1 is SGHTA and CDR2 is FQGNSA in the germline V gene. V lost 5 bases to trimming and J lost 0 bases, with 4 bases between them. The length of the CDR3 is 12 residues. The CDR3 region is CASSRYQETQYF. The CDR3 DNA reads TGTGCCAGCAGCCGGTACCAAGAGACCCAGTACTTC.

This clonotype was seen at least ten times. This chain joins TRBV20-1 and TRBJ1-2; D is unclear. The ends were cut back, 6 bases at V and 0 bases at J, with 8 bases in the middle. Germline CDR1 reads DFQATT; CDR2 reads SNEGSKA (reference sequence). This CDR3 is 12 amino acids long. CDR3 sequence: CSAARANYGYTF. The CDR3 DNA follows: TGCAGTGCCGCAAGGGCTAACTATGGCTACACCTTC.

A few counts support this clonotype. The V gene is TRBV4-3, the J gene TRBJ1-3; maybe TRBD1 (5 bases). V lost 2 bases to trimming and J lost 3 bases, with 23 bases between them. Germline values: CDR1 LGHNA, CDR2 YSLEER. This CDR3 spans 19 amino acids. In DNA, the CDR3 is TGCGCCAGCAGCCAAAACCCAACGGCAGGGTCCACCTTTGGAAACACCATATATTTT. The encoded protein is CASSQNPTAGSTFGNTIYF.

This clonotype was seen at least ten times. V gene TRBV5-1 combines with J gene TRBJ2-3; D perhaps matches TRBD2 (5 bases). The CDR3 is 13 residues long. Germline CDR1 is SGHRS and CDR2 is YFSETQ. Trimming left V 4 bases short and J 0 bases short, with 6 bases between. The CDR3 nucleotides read TGCGCCAGCAGCCGGACTAGCACAGATACGCAGTATTTT. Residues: CASSRTSTDTQYF.

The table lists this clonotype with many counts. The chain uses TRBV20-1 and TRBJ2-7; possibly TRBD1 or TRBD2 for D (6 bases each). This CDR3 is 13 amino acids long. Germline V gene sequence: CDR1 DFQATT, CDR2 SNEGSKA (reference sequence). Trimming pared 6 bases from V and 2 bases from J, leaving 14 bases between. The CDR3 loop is CSAPAGEAYEQYF. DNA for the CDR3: TGCAGTGCCCCGGCAGGGGAGGCCTACGAGCAGTACTTC.

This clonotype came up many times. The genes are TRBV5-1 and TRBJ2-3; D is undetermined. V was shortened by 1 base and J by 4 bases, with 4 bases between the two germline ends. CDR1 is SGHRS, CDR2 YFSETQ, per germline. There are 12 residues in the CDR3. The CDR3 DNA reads TGCGCCAGCAGCTTGTCGTCAGATACGCAGTATTTT. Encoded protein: CASSLSSDTQYF.

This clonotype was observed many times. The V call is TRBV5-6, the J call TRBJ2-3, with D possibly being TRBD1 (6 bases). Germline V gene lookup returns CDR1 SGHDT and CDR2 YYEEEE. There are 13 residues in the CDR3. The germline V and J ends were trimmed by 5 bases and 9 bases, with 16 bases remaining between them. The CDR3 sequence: CASRLTQGWTQYF. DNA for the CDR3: TGTGCCAGCAGACTCACCCAGGGGTGGACGCAGTATTTT.

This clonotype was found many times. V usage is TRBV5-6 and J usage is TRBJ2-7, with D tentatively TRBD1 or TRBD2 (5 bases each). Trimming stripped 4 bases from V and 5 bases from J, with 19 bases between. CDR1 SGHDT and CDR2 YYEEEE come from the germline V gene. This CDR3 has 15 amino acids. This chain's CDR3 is CASSPPGPVHHEQYF. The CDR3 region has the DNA TGTGCCAGCAGCCCTCCGGGACCGGTTCACCACGAGCAGTACTTC.

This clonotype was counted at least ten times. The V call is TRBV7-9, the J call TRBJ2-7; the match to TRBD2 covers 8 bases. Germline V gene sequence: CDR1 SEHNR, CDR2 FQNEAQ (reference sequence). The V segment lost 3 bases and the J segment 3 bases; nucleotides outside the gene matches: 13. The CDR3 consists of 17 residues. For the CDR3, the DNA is TGTGCCAGCAGCTTGGGTAGGCGGGGGGCCCCGAGCTACGAGCAGTACTTC. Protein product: CASSLGRRGAPSYEQYF.

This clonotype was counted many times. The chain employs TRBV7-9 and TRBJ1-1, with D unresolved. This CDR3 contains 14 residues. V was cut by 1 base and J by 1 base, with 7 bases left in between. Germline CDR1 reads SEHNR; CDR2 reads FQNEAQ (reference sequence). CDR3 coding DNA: TGTGCCAGCAGCTTAGGGGGTAGGAACACTGAAGCTTTCTTT. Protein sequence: CASSLGGRNTEAFF.

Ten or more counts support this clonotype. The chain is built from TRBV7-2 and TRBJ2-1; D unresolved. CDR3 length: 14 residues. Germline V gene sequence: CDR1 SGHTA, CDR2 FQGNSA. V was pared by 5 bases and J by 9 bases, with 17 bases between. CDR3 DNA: TGTGCCAGCAGCCTTACGCGTGCGGCGAGTGAGCAGTTCTTC. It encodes CASSLTRAASEQFF.

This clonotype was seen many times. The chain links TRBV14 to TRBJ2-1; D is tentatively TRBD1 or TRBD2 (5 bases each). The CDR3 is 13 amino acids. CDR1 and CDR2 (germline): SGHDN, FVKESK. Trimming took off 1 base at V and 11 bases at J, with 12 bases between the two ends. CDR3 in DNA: TGTGCCAGCAGCCAAGCCCAGGGCGGGCAGCAGTTCTTC. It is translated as CASSQAQGGQQFF.

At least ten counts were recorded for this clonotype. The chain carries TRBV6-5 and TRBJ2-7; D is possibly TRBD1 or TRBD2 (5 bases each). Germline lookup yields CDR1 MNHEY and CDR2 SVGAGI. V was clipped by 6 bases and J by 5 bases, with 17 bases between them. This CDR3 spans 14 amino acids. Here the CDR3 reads CASRPGPVGHEQYF. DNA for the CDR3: TGTGCCAGCAGGCCGGGACCCGTAGGGCACGAGCAGTACTTC.

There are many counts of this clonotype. The CDR3 loop reads CAISAGAYNSPLHF. The CDR3 region has the DNA TGTGCCATCAGTGCAGGGGCCTATAATTCACCCCTCCACTTT. The chain joins TRBV10-3 to TRBJ1-6; maybe TRBD1 (6 bases). V was trimmed by 4 bases and J by 2 bases, leaving 6 bases between them. The CDR3 consists of 14 residues. Germline lookup yields CDR1 ENHRY and CDR2 SYGVKD.

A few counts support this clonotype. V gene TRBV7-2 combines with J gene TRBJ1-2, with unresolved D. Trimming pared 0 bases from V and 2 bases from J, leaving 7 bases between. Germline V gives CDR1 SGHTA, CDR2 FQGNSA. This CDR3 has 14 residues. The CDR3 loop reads CASSLASENYGYTF. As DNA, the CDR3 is TGTGCCAGCAGCTTAGCGTCCGAGAACTATGGCTACACCTTC. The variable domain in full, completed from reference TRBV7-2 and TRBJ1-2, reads GAGVSQSPSNKVTEKGKDVELRCDPISGHTALYWYRQSLGQGLEFLIYFQGNSAPDKSGLPSDRFSAERTGGSVSTLTIQRTQQEDSAVYLCASSLASENYGYTFGSGTRLTVV.

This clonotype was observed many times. CDR3 loop: CASSFIRLGRGTDTQYF. Here the CDR3 DNA reads TGCGCCAGCAGCTTTATACGTCTAGGGCGGGGCACAGATACGCAGTATTTT. V is TRBV5-1 and J is TRBJ2-3; TRBD2 is a possible D gene (5 bases). This CDR3 is 17 amino acids long. Trimming stripped 2 bases from V and 1 base from J, with 17 bases between. Germline V gene sequence: CDR1 SGHRS, CDR2 YFSETQ.

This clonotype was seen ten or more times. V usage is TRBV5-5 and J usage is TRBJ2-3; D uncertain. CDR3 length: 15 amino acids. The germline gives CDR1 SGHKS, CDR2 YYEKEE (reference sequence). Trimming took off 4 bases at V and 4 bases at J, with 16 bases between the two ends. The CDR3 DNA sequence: TGTGCCAGCAGCCGAAGCGCTAAGGCATCAGATACGCAGTATTTT. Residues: CASSRSAKASDTQYF.

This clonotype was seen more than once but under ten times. The CDR3 loop reads CAASPGLGSSGANVLTF. In DNA, the CDR3 is TGTGCCGCAAGCCCCGGACTAGGAAGCTCTGGGGCCAACGTCCTGACTTTC. The genes are TRBV24-1 and TRBJ2-6; 7 bases match TRBD2. The V and J ends lost 12 bases and 0 bases, in that order; junction bases with no gene match: 13. The length of the CDR3 is 17 residues. The germline gives CDR1 KGHDR, CDR2 SFDVKD.

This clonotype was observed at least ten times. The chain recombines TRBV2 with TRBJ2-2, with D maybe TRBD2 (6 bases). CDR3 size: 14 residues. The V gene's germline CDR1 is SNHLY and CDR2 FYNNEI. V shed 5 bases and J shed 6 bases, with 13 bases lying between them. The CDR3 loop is CASSFLSGAGELFF. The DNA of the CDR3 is TGTGCCAGCAGTTTCCTATCGGGGGCCGGGGAGCTGTTTTTT.

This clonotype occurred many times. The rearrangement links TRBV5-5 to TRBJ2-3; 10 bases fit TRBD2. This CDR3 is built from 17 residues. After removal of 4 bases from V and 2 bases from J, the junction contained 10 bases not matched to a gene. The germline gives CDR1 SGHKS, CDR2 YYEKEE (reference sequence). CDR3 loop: CASSPPGSGGATDTQYF. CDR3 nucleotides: TGTGCCAGCAGCCCACCTGGGAGCGGGGGGGCCACAGATACGCAGTATTTT. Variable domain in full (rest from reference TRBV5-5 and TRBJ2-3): DAGVTQSPTHLIKTRGQQVTLRCSPISGHKSVSWYQQVLGQGPQFIFQYYEKEERGRGNFPDRFSARQFPNYSSELNVNALLLGDSALYLCASSPPGSGGATDTQYFGPGTRLTVL.

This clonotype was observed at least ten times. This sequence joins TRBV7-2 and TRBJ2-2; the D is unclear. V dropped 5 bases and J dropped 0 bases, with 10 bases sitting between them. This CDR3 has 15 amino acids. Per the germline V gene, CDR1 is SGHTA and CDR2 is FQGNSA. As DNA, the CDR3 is TGTGCCAGCAGCGCCCTGTGGTCGAACACCGGGGAGCTGTTTTTT. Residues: CASSALWSNTGELFF.

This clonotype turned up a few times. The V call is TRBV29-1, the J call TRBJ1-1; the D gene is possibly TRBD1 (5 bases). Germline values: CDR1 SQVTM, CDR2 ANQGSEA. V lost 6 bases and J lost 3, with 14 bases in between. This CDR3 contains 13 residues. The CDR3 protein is CSVQWGGDTEAFF. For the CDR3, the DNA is TGCAGCGTACAGTGGGGAGGGGACACTGAAGCTTTCTTT.

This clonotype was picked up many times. The CDR3 nucleotides read TGCGCCAGCAGCCAAGATACGACAGGGCCTTATGGCTACACCTTC. Its protein product is CASSQDTTGPYGYTF. This chain joins TRBV4-3 and TRBJ1-2; 7 bases match TRBD1. The length of the CDR3 is 15 residues. J lost 5 bases, V lost 0 bases, and 6 bases had no gene match. Germline V gene sequence: CDR1 LGHNA, CDR2 YSLEER.

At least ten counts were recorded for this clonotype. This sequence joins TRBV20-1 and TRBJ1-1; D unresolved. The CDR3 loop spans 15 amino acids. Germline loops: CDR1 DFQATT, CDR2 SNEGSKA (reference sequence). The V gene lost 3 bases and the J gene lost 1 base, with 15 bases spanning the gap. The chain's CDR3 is CSARQAGMENTEAFF. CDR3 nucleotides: TGCAGTGCTAGGCAAGCGGGCATGGAGAACACTGAAGCTTTCTTT.